The clone carrying this T cell receptor beta chain was counted a single time. These data are taken from a study of blood T cell repertoires in COVID-19. Data came from immunoSEQ multiplex PCR; TCRdb stores just in-frame clones and leaves some out. The table records about 360,000 clones, less than 90% of them present only once. Source material: peripheral blood. The clonotype comes from an older woman with COVID-19, enrolled during active disease.

The CDR3 is CASSLGRGDYEQYF. The CDR3 DNA sequence: TGTGCCAGCAGCTTGGGTCGGGGGGACTACGAGCAGTACTTC. This sequence joins TRBV5-4 and TRBJ2-7; 7 bases agree with TRBD2. This CDR3 is built from 14 residues. V lost 0 bases and J lost 3; bases outside the gene matches: 3. Germline V lookup: CDR1 SGHNT, CDR2 YYREEE (reference sequence).